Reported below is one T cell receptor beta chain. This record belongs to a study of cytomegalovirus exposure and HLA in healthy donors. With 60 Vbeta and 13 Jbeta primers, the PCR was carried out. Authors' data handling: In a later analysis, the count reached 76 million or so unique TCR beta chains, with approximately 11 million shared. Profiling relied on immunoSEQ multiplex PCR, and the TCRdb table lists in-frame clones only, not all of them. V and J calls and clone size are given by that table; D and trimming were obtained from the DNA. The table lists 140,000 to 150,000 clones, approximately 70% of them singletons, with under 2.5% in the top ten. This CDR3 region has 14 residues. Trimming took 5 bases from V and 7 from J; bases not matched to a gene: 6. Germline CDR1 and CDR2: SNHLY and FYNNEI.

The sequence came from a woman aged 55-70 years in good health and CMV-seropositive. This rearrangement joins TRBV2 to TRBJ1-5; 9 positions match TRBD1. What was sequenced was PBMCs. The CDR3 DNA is TGTGCCAGCAGTTTCCGGACAGGGGAACAGCCCCAGCATTTT. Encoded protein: CASSFRTGEQPQHF.